A single T cell receptor (beta chain) is shown here with its context. The data were obtained in a study of blood T cell repertoires in COVID-19. Whole-study context: From the United States, Italy and Spain came samples of acute and convalescent COVID-19. The analysed material was cDNA or gDNA that came from T cells, B-cell-depleted T cells, or PBMCs.

Original data processing: It was from reference gene primer amplification that nucleated cell counts were estimated. Clones were read by immunoSEQ multiplex PCR, and TCRdb kept only the in-frame ones, dropping some. The V and J calls and clone size come from that table; D and trimming were worked out from the DNA. Here the sample spans some 250,000 clones, more than 70% being singletons. CDR1 and CDR2 (germline): SGDLS, YYNGEE. Trimming shortened V by 4 bases and J by 5 bases, and 16 bases separated the two germline ends. The CDR3 loop spans 14 amino acids. This clonotype was obtained from a woman between 35 and 50 years old who had recovered from COVID-19. Sequencing was done on a sample of peripheral blood. The rearrangement links TRBV9 to TRBJ2-7; maybe TRBD2 (5 bases). DNA for the CDR3: TGTGCCAGCAGCCCACGAGCGGCGATACACGAGCAGTACTTC. Translating gives CASSPRAAIHEQYF.